One sample yielded the 27 T cell receptor beta chains listed below, sequenced in a study of identical twins (dated by TCRdb to 2016 to 2017). Libraries were built with 5' RACE. The sample was run on an Illumina HiSeq 2000. TCRdb reworked the public reads: Q25 trimming with fastp, MiXCR clone assembly, productive beta chains retained. Each CDR3 protein gets just one entry, which takes the most common genes and DNA from the rows behind it. In this sample the table shows under 250,000 distinct CDR3 sequences, about 12% of which occur a single time. The ten largest clones capture 3.5% to 4.5% of the sample. This same sample was also part of a study on yellow fever vaccine responses in identical twins.

What was sequenced was memory (CD45RO+) T cells sorted from blood. Read against the paper, the sample's cell subset or site label means: CD45RO+ enriched T cells. These receptors all stem from a woman aged 18-29 years in good health.

This clonotype was counted only a few times. The chain links TRBV5-5 to TRBJ2-5; D possibly corresponds to TRBD2 (6 bases). Germline-derived CDR1 and CDR2 are SGHKS and YYEKEE (reference sequence). This CDR3 is 14 amino acids long. V was pared by 3 bases and J by 3 bases, with 12 bases between. The CDR3 protein is CASSSNGGKETQYF. As DNA, the CDR3 is TGTGCCAGCAGCTCTAACGGGGGAAAAGAGACCCAGTACTTC.

This clonotype was seen only a few times. The chain couples TRBV28 to TRBJ2-1; 10 nucleotides line up with TRBD2. Losses at the gene ends were 7 bases for V and 2 bases for J; bases not matched to a gene: 8. The germline V gene encodes CDR1 MDHEN and CDR2 SYDVKM. This CDR3 spans 16 amino acids. The CDR3 nucleotides are TGTGCCAGCACCCACCTTCTAGCGGGAGCCTACAATGAGCAGTTCTTC. Translation gives CASTHLLAGAYNEQFF. Full variable domain (outside the CDR3, taken from reference TRBV28 and TRBJ2-1): DVKVTQSSRYLVKRTGEKVFLECVQDMDHENMFWYRQDPGLGLRLIYFSYDVKMKEKGDIPEGYSVSREKKERFSLILESASTNQTSMYLCASTHLLAGAYNEQFFGPGTRLTVL.

This clonotype showed up many times. The chain uses TRBV6-1 and TRBJ1-3; TRBD1 matches 7 bases. The CDR3 has 15 amino acids. The germline V gene encodes CDR1 MNHNS and CDR2 SASEGT. The trim removed 6 bases at V and 7 bases at J, leaving 12 bases unmatched. Here the CDR3 reads CASRTPGGNLNTIYF. The CDR3, as DNA: TGTGCCAGCAGAACCCCAGGGGGGAATCTCAACACCATATATTTT.

This clonotype was found a few times. The rearrangement joins TRBV5-6 to TRBJ1-3; perhaps TRBD1 as D (5 bases). Germline V gene data show CDR1 as SGHDT and CDR2 as YYEEEE. This CDR3 spans 15 amino acids. V lost 4 bases and J lost 1, with 12 bases in between. The CDR3 sequence: CASSSAGKSGNTIYF. CDR3 sequence (DNA): TGTGCCAGCAGCAGCGCAGGGAAATCTGGAAACACCATATATTTT.

The chain couples TRBV6-4 to TRBJ2-2, with D tentatively TRBD1 (7 bases). The CDR3 has 13 amino acids. The germline CDR1 and CDR2 sequences are MRHNA and SNTAGT. Trimming pared 6 bases from V and 6 bases from J, leaving 11 bases between. CDR3 DNA sequence: TGTGCCAGCAGCAGGGGGGAGTCCGGGGAGCTGTTTTTT. Translation: CASSRGESGELFF.

V and J are TRBV5-1 and TRBJ2-7, with 9 bases identical to TRBD2. The CDR3 runs to 15 residues. Germline loops: CDR1 SGHRS, CDR2 YFSETQ. V was clipped by 0 bases and J by 5 bases; unmatched bases: 6. In DNA, the CDR3 is TGCGCCAGCAGCTTGGTTGCTAGCGGGGCCAACGAGCAGTACTTC. The encoded protein is CASSLVASGANEQYF.

The V gene is TRBV6-5, the J gene TRBJ2-3, with 12 bases lining up with TRBD2. Germline V gene lookup returns CDR1 MNHEY and CDR2 SVGAGI. V gave up 2 bases and J gave up 4 bases; unmatched junction bases: 4. CDR3 length: 16 amino acids. The CDR3: CASSYASGRGADTQYF. CDR3 coding DNA: TGTGCCAGCAGTTACGCTAGCGGGAGGGGAGCAGATACGCAGTATTTT.

V gene TRBV4-3 combines with J gene TRBJ2-5, with TRBD2 as a possible D gene (6 bases). V was cut by 4 bases and J by 0 bases, with 18 bases left in between. Looked up from germline, CDR1 is LGHNA and CDR2 is YSLEER. The CDR3 sequence is 17 residues long. CDR3: CASSPLVSGGYQETQYF. The CDR3 DNA reads as TGCGCCAGCAGCCCATTAGTGAGTGGAGGGTACCAAGAGACCCAGTACTTC.

V usage is TRBV4-3 and J usage is TRBJ2-1; no firm D call. This CDR3 spans 12 amino acids. Trimming cost V 5 bases and J 8 bases, with 10 bases left between them. Germline V gene lookup returns CDR1 LGHNA and CDR2 YSLEER. In DNA, the CDR3 is TGCGCCAGCAGCAGAGGAGTCTATGAGCAGTTCTTC. It translates to CASSRGVYEQFF.

The chain couples TRBV18 to TRBJ2-3, with 8 bases identical to TRBD2. The CDR3 is 17 amino acids. The V gene end was trimmed by 0 bases and the J gene end by 1 base; junction bases not matched to a gene: 6. Germline CDR1 is KGHSH and CDR2 is LQKENI. This CDR3 reads CASSPPGLAGRTDTQYF. CDR3 coding DNA: TGTGCCAGCTCACCACCGGGGCTAGCGGGTCGCACAGATACGCAGTATTTT.

This clonotype showed up just a few times. The J gene is TRBJ1-1, the V gene TRBV11-2; D remains ambiguous. The length of the CDR3 is 15 residues. CDR1 and CDR2 from the germline V gene are SGHAT and FQNNGV. V dropped 5 bases and J dropped 2 bases, with 15 bases sitting between them. The CDR3 region is CASSLPGSLNTEAFF. CDR3 coding DNA: TGTGCCAGCAGCCTCCCGGGCAGTTTAAACACTGAAGCTTTCTTT.

This clonotype was seen a few times. The V call is TRBV29-1, the J call TRBJ2-3; TRBD2 matches 9 bases. CDR3 size: 13 residues. Germline V CDR1 and CDR2: SQVTM, ANQGSEA. The V gene end was trimmed by 7 bases and the J gene end by 3 bases; junction bases not matched to a gene: 5. Here the CDR3 reads CSDLSGSTDTQYF. CDR3 in DNA: TGCAGCGACCTTAGCGGGAGTACAGATACGCAGTATTTT.

Here the CDR3 reads CASSFEGTATINYGYTF. CDR3 DNA: TGTGCCAGCAGCTTTGAGGGGACAGCCACCATCAACTATGGCTACACCTTC. This chain links TRBV5-6 with TRBJ1-2; 7 nucleotides align to TRBD1. The length of the CDR3 is 17 residues. Unmatched junction bases numbered 12, after V lost 2 bases and J lost 2 bases. In germline, CDR1 is SGHDT, CDR2 YYEEEE.

The chain links TRBV20-1 to TRBJ1-6, with D possibly TRBD1 on 5 matching bases. V was shortened by 0 bases and J by 6 bases, with 12 bases between the two germline ends. Germline V lookup: CDR1 DFQATT, CDR2 SNEGSKA (reference sequence). The CDR3 is made up of 15 amino acids. In nucleotides, the CDR3 is TGCAGTGCTAGAGATGTCGGGACGCGTAATTCACCCCTCCACTTT. Its translation: CSARDVGTRNSPLHF.

The chain is built from TRBV20-1 and TRBJ2-2; 7 positions agree with TRBD1. The CDR3 is 13 amino acids. Per the germline V gene, CDR1 is DFQATT and CDR2 is SNEGSKA (reference sequence). With V trimmed by 5 bases and J by 5 bases, 5 bases remained unmatched. CDR3 loop: CSAADRRTGELFF. The DNA of the CDR3 is TGCAGTGCTGCGGACAGGCGAACCGGGGAGCTGTTTTTT.

V gene TRBV14 combines with J gene TRBJ2-7, with 8 bases that match TRBD1. This CDR3 contains 15 residues. Germline V CDR1 and CDR2: SGHDN, FVKESK. V trimming: 3 bases; J trimming: 0 bases; junction bases outside the gene matches: 4. This chain's CDR3 is CASSQTGDPSYEQYF. The CDR3 DNA reads TGTGCCAGCAGCCAGACAGGGGACCCCTCCTACGAGCAGTACTTC.

This clonotype was counted a few times. The chain links TRBV10-3 to TRBJ2-7, with D maybe TRBD2 (5 bases). Trimming took off 11 bases at V and 7 bases at J, with 24 bases between the two ends. The CDR3 extends over 14 amino acids. The germline gives CDR1 ENHRY, CDR2 SYGVKD. Here the CDR3 reads CASQDRSGSFEQYF. Written as DNA, the CDR3 is TGTGCCTCGCAAGACCGAAGCGGCTCCTTTGAGCAGTACTTC.

This clonotype has only a few counts. The chain has TRBV28 and TRBJ2-7, with TRBD1 as a possible D gene (5 bases). This CDR3 is 13 amino acids long. CDR1 is MDHEN, CDR2 SYDVKM, per germline. The V gene lost 8 bases and the J gene lost 2 bases, with 13 bases spanning the gap. The CDR3 coding sequence is TGTGCCAGCTCTCCACAGGAAACCTACGAGCAGTACTTC. Residues: CASSPQETYEQYF. The full variable domain, completed using reference TRBV28 and TRBJ2-7, is DVKVTQSSRYLVKRTGEKVFLECVQDMDHENMFWYRQDPGLGLRLIYFSYDVKMKEKGDIPEGYSVSREKKERFSLILESASTNQTSMYLCASSPQETYEQYFGPGTRLTVT.

The V and J genes are TRBV6-5 and TRBJ1-6; no firm D call. This CDR3 comprises 16 residues. Germline V gives CDR1 MNHEY, CDR2 SVGAGI. The V end lost 0 bases, the J end lost 8 bases, and 14 bases lay between the germline ends. CDR3 DNA: TGTGCCAGCAGTTACTCTATCCTGTCGGAAGATTCACCCCTCCACTTT. Protein sequence: CASSYSILSEDSPLHF.

V gene TRBV29-1 combines with J gene TRBJ2-7; 7 bases match TRBD2. Germline CDR1 and CDR2: SQVTM and ANQGSEA. This CDR3 contains 12 residues. V shed 2 bases and J 4 bases; nucleotides not matched to a gene: 2. The CDR3 is CSVELSGYEQYF. The CDR3, as DNA: TGCAGCGTTGAACTTAGCGGGTACGAGCAGTACTTC.

J is TRBJ2-3 and V is TRBV3-1, with no clear D. Germline V lookup: CDR1 LGHDT, CDR2 YNNKEL (reference sequence). This CDR3 has 11 residues. V gave up 2 bases and J gave up 6 bases, with 3 bases separating them. The CDR3 spells CASSQYDTQYF. The CDR3, as DNA: TGTGCCAGCAGCCAATACGATACGCAGTATTTT.

Many counts were recorded for this clonotype. V and J are TRBV29-1 and TRBJ2-5; maybe TRBD1 (6 bases). V was trimmed by 7 bases and J by 4 bases, leaving 13 bases between them. This CDR3 region has 12 residues. Germline CDR1 SQVTM, CDR2 ANQGSEA. Here the CDR3 DNA reads TGCAGCGCCGTACAGGGTTCAGAGACCCAGTACTTC. Its protein is CSAVQGSETQYF.

This clonotype was detected only a few times. The rearrangement joins TRBV5-1 to TRBJ2-2, with TRBD1 matching 8 bases. The CDR3 totals 15 residues. The junction had 10 bases not matched to a gene; V was cut back by 6 bases and J by 6 bases. The germline V gene encodes CDR1 SGHRS and CDR2 YFSETQ. This chain's CDR3 is CASTTRTGSPGELFF. CDR3 DNA sequence: TGCGCCAGCACAACTCGGACAGGGTCCCCCGGGGAGCTGTTTTTT.

The chain recombines TRBV20-1 with TRBJ2-2; 9 nucleotides align to TRBD2. Germline V gene lookup returns CDR1 DFQATT and CDR2 SNEGSKA (reference sequence). This CDR3 has 16 amino acids. The V and J ends lost 0 bases and 1 base, in that order; junction bases with no gene match: 3. This CDR3 reads CSAREGLAENTGELFF. Written as DNA, the CDR3 is TGCAGTGCTAGAGAGGGACTAGCAGAGAACACCGGGGAGCTGTTTTTT.

J is TRBJ2-5 and V is TRBV5-1; D remains ambiguous. From germline, CDR1 is SGHRS and CDR2 YFSETQ. The CDR3 covers 14 residues. V shed 1 base and J shed 3 bases, with 10 bases lying between them. In DNA form, the CDR3 reads TGCGCCAGCAGCTTGTTTCATGGCAAAGAGACCCAGTACTTC. It encodes CASSLFHGKETQYF.

The gene calls are TRBV7-9 and TRBJ2-5, with D possibly TRBD2 on 5 matching bases. V gave up 2 bases and J gave up 1 base, with 11 bases separating them. Germline values: CDR1 SEHNR, CDR2 FQNEAQ (reference sequence). This CDR3 contains 15 residues. CDR3 region: CASSLSGGFQETQYF. CDR3 bases: TGTGCCAGCAGCTTAAGTGGCGGGTTCCAAGAGACCCAGTACTTC.

J is TRBJ2-3 and V is TRBV6-5; D might be TRBD2 (5 bases). CDR3 length: 12 amino acids. The germline V and J ends were trimmed by 8 bases and 8 bases, with 14 bases remaining between them. Germline V gives CDR1 MNHEY, CDR2 SVGAGI. CDR3 DNA sequence: TGTGCCAGCCGCGCTAGCTATGCTACGCAGTATTTT. It encodes CASRASYATQYF.